These 28 T cell receptor beta chains share one sample of origin, sequenced in a study of T cells in Graves' hyperthyroidism and ophthalmopathy. RNA transcripts were the template for amplifying TCR beta CDR3 regions. Researchers ran a first-round RT-PCR on the TCR CDR3 using the HTBI primer set. TCRdb reprocessed the multiplex PCR reads via MiXCR and lists one record per CDR3 protein. The sample has 450,000 to 550,000 distinct CDR3 sequences; around 22% are singletons. Specimen: blood. The source of these receptors is a woman in her twenties or thirties with Graves' ophthalmopathy.

This clonotype was detected many times. The V gene is TRBV20-1, the J gene TRBJ2-7, with 7 bases aligning to TRBD1. CDR3 size: 14 residues. Germline V gives CDR1 DFQATT, CDR2 SNEGSKA (reference sequence). The J segment lost 2 bases and the V segment lost 3 bases, leaving 7 bases of the junction unmatched. The CDR3 DNA follows: TGCAGTGCTAGCCCAAGGACAGGAGCCTACGAGCAGTACTTC. As protein: CSASPRTGAYEQYF.

This clonotype was seen at least ten times. This chain links TRBV12-3 or TRBV12-4 with TRBJ2-5, with D perhaps assigned TRBD1 or TRBD2 (5 bases each). The CDR3 extends over 14 amino acids. V was shortened by 6 bases and J by 1 base, with 12 bases between the two germline ends. The CDR3 loop is CASRPGPVQETQYF. The CDR3 DNA reads TGTGCCAGCAGACCGGGACCGGTCCAAGAGACCCAGTACTTC.

In its sample, this clonotype was seen many times. An end of the junction differs from the germline gene, which may be a read error. The rearrangement uses TRBV10-2 and TRBJ2-2; D uncertain. This CDR3 contains 16 residues. The germline gives CDR1 WSHSY, CDR2 SAAADI. The CDR3 region has the DNA TGCGCCAGCCGCCAAACGGCGGCCTCCGACACTGGGGAGCTGTTTTTT. Residues: CASRQTAASDTGELFF.

The chain has TRBV13 and TRBJ2-4; either TRBD1 or TRBD2 may supply D (7 bases each). Germline V gene sequence: CDR1 PRHDT, CDR2 FYEKMQ (reference sequence). CDR3 length: 17 residues. V lost 5 bases, J lost 1 base, and 18 bases lay in between. The DNA of the CDR3 is TGTGCCAGCAGCACCCAGGGGGGGGAGGCGGCCAAAAACATTCAGTACTTC. Protein product: CASSTQGGEAAKNIQYF.

At least ten counts were recorded for this clonotype. The rearrangement links TRBV10-3 to TRBJ2-6, with TRBD1 identical over 8 bases. V lost 6 bases to trimming and J lost 0 bases; unmatched junction nucleotides: 10. Germline V CDR1 and CDR2: ENHRY, SYGVKD. There are 18 residues in the CDR3. For the CDR3, the DNA is TGTGCCATCAGGGGACAGGTTGCCGAACTCTCTGGGGCCAACGTCCTGACTTTC. Protein product: CAIRGQVAELSGANVLTF.

V is TRBV7-2 and J is TRBJ1-1, with 7 bases identical to TRBD1. The V segment lost 5 bases and the J segment 1 base; nucleotides outside the gene matches: 10. The CDR3 is made up of 16 amino acids. The germline CDR1 and CDR2 sequences are SGHTA and FQGNSA. The CDR3 DNA sequence: TGTGCCAGCAGCGGTCGGTCCGGGACAGCGAACACTGAAGCTTTCTTT. This encodes CASSGRSGTANTEAFF.

In this sample, this clonotype turned up a few times. The V and J genes are TRBV6-5 and TRBJ2-7, with D unclear. With 8 bases removed from V and 5 bases from J, the gap between germline ends came to 7 bases. In germline, CDR1 is MNHEY, CDR2 SVGAGI. The CDR3 runs 10 residues. The CDR3 coding sequence is TGTGCCAGCCCCGAAGACGAGCAGTACTTC. It specifies CASPEDEQYF.

This clonotype came up many times. The rearrangement links TRBV2 to TRBJ1-5, with a possible D match to TRBD1 (5 bases). This CDR3 region has 13 residues. With 4 bases removed from V and 5 bases from J, the gap between germline ends came to 9 bases. Per the germline V gene, CDR1 is SNHLY and CDR2 is FYNNEI. The CDR3 DNA is TGTGCCAGCAGTGTAATCAGGGATCAGCCCCAGCATTTT. Translated, it gives CASSVIRDQPQHF. Complete variable domain (other parts from reference TRBV2 and TRBJ1-5): EPEVTQTPSHQVTQMGQEVILRCVPISNHLYFYWYRQILGQKVEFLVSFYNNEISEKSEIFDDQFSVERPDGSNFTLKIRSTKLEDSAMYFCASSVIRDQPQHFGDGTRLSIL.

This clonotype was seen a few times. The chain carries TRBV18 and TRBJ2-5; D gene uncertain. The ends were cut back, 1 base at V and 2 bases at J, with 11 bases in the middle. Germline CDR1 KGHSH, CDR2 LQKENI. This CDR3 has 15 residues. In DNA, the CDR3 is TGTGCCAGCTCACCACGTCTAGTCCAACAAGAGACCCAGTACTTC. This sequence encodes CASSPRLVQQETQYF.

This clonotype appeared many times. The rearrangement joins TRBV6-5 to TRBJ2-7; 8 bases map to TRBD2. V was pared by 4 bases and J by 1 base, with 6 bases of the junction left unmatched. CDR1 MNHEY and CDR2 SVGAGI come from the germline V gene. CDR3 length equals 15 residues. DNA of the CDR3: TGTGCCAGCAGTTCCGCCGGGACTAGGTCCTACGAGCAGTACTTC. Its protein product is CASSSAGTRSYEQYF.

This clonotype appeared many times. Written as DNA, the CDR3 is TGTGCCAGCGGGGGACAGGGATCTGCAGAAGAGACCCAGTACTTC. This sequence encodes CASGGQGSAEETQYF. J is TRBJ2-5 and V is TRBV5-8; TRBD1 aligns across 9 bases. Trimming at V came to 7 bases and at J to 3 bases, leaving 10 bases not matched to a gene. The germline CDR1 and CDR2 sequences are SGHTS and YDEGEE. The CDR3 consists of 15 residues.

For the CDR3, the DNA is TGTGCCAGCAGGCGGACAGGGAGCCTCGACGAGCAGTACTTC. Its translation: CASRRTGSLDEQYF. This chain links TRBV6-1 with TRBJ2-7, with 8 bases lining up with TRBD1. Looked up from germline, CDR1 is MNHNS and CDR2 is SASEGT. V shed 6 bases, J shed 5 bases, and the junction held 9 bases outside the gene matches. The CDR3 loop spans 14 amino acids.

This clonotype was picked up a small number of times. The rearrangement links TRBV12-3 or TRBV12-4 to TRBJ1-2; D unclear. Trimming stripped 3 bases from V and 4 bases from J, with 12 bases between. This CDR3 region has 14 residues. DNA for the CDR3: TGTGCCAGCAGTTTTCTCGGAGATCCCTATGGCTACACCTTC. This sequence encodes CASSFLGDPYGYTF.

The V and J genes are TRBV27 and TRBJ1-6; 8 positions match TRBD1. The V segment lost 6 bases and the J segment 4 bases; nucleotides outside the gene matches: 8. In germline, CDR1 is MNHEY, CDR2 SMNVEV (reference sequence). The CDR3 length is 16 residues. CDR3 amino acids: CASSRQGTAYNSPLHF. The CDR3 bases are TGTGCCAGCAGCCGACAGGGGACAGCTTATAATTCACCCCTCCACTTT.

The V gene is TRBV19, the J gene TRBJ1-5; 9 nucleotides agree with TRBD1. CDR1 is LNHDA, CDR2 SQIVND, per germline (reference sequence). The V gene end was trimmed by 7 bases and the J gene end by 1 base; junction bases not matched to a gene: 8. This CDR3 is 16 amino acids long. CDR3 nucleotides: TGTGCCAGTAAGGGACAGGGTGGTATAAGCAATCAGCCCCAGCATTTT. This translates into CASKGQGGISNQPQHF. The variable domain in full, completed from reference TRBV19 and TRBJ1-5, reads DGGITQSPKYLFRKEGQNVTLSCEQNLNHDAMYWYRQDPGQGLRLIYYSQIVNDFQKGDIAEGYSVSREKKESFPLTVTSAQKNPTAFYLCASKGQGGISNQPQHFGDGTRLSIL.

This clonotype was counted at least ten times. J is TRBJ1-1 and V is TRBV4-1; D is unclear. Germline CDR1 and CDR2: MGHRA and YSYEKL. V lost 0 bases, J lost 8 bases, and 4 bases lay in between. The CDR3 runs 11 residues. The DNA for the CDR3 is TGCGCCAGCAGCCAAGAATTAGAAGCTTTCTTT. The encoded protein is CASSQELEAFF.

This clonotype was recorded a few times. The chain uses TRBV20-1 and TRBJ2-1, with 11 bases lining up with TRBD2. The V segment lost 0 bases and the J segment 7 bases; nucleotides outside the gene matches: 8. CDR1 and CDR2 from the germline V gene are DFQATT and SNEGSKA (reference sequence). The CDR3 runs to 16 residues. CDR3 nucleotides: TGCAGTGCTAGAGATCTAAGGCTAGCGGGGGGAAATGAGCAGTTCTTC. Its translation is CSARDLRLAGGNEQFF.

This clonotype has only a few counts. The chain uses TRBV4-1 and TRBJ2-5; TRBD2 matches at 11 bases. V dropped 5 bases and J dropped 2; count of bases not matched to a gene: 16. CDR1 and CDR2 from the germline V gene are MGHRA and YSYEKL. The CDR3 totals 19 residues. CDR3 region: CASSFNPGLAEVGQETQYF. As DNA, the CDR3 is TGCGCCAGCAGCTTTAACCCGGGACTAGCGGAGGTGGGACAAGAGACCCAGTACTTC.

This clonotype was observed at least ten times. The gene calls are TRBV5-1 and TRBJ2-2; possibly TRBD1 for D (6 bases). V lost 3 bases and J lost 0, with 15 bases in between. The CDR3 is 17 residues long. CDR1 and CDR2 (germline): SGHRS, YFSETQ. The chain's CDR3 is CASSSRWDNSNTGELFF. The CDR3 bases are TGCGCCAGCAGCTCGAGATGGGACAATTCGAACACCGGGGAGCTGTTTTTT.

This chain links TRBV12-3 or TRBV12-4 with TRBJ1-1; no definite D call. V lost 3 bases to trimming and J lost 6 bases, with 11 bases between them. The CDR3 is made up of 13 amino acids. CDR3 DNA: TGTGCCAGCAGTTTTCGCGCGACCGCTGAAGCTTTCTTT. Residues: CASSFRATAEAFF.

This clonotype was counted at least ten times. In nucleotides, the CDR3 is TGCAGCGCAAACAGGGGGCCGGACTATGGCTACACCTTC. Protein product: CSANRGPDYGYTF. This rearrangement joins TRBV29-1 to TRBJ1-2, with 9 bases identical to TRBD1. Unmatched junction bases numbered 6, after V lost 7 bases and J lost 3 bases. The germline V gene has CDR1 SQVTM and CDR2 ANQGSEA. This CDR3 contains 13 residues.

The chain recombines TRBV5-1 with TRBJ2-5; D may match TRBD1 or TRBD2 (5 bases each). CDR3 length: 16 residues. Trimming pared 5 bases from V and 3 bases from J, leaving 20 bases between. Germline-derived CDR1 and CDR2 are SGHRS and YFSETQ. This CDR3 reads CASSGSGDPGKETQYF. DNA for the CDR3: TGCGCCAGCAGTGGCTCTGGGGACCCTGGGAAAGAGACCCAGTACTTC.

This clonotype was observed a handful of times. V is TRBV25-1 and J is TRBJ1-5; 8 positions agree with TRBD1. The CDR3 totals 18 residues. CDR1 is MGHDK and CDR2 is SYGVNS in the germline V gene. V lost 5 bases, J lost 0 bases, and 12 bases stayed unmatched. For the CDR3, the DNA is TGTGCCAGCAGTTCGATCAGGGGGCCCCCCGATAGCAATCAGCCCCAGCATTTT. Translating it yields CASSSIRGPPDSNQPQHF. The whole variable domain, filled in from reference TRBV25-1 and TRBJ1-5, reads EADIYQTPRYLVIGTGKKITLECSQTMGHDKMYWYQQDPGMELHLIHYSYGVNSTEKGDLSSESTVSRIRTEHFPLTLESARPSHTSQYLCASSSIRGPPDSNQPQHFGDGTRLSIL.

The chain carries TRBV6-1 and TRBJ1-1; tentatively, D is TRBD1 (5 bases). The germline gives CDR1 MNHNS, CDR2 SASEGT. V lost 0 bases to trimming and J lost 4 bases, with 15 bases between them. The CDR3 totals 16 residues. CDR3 DNA sequence: TGTGCCAGCAGTGAAGCGGGGGGGGGTCAGGGCACTGAAGCTTTCTTT. It is translated as CASSEAGGGQGTEAFF.

The CDR3 spells CASSLEQGGQPQHF. Here the CDR3 DNA reads TGTGCCAGCAGTTTAGAACAGGGTGGCCAGCCCCAGCATTTT. The chain employs TRBV28 and TRBJ1-5, with a possible D match to TRBD1 (6 bases). In germline, CDR1 is MDHEN, CDR2 SYDVKM. V was clipped by 2 bases and J by 7 bases, with 12 bases between them. CDR3 size: 14 residues.

The table lists this clonotype with many counts. The chain employs TRBV19 and TRBJ2-7, with D unresolved. With 1 base removed from V and 0 bases from J, the gap between germline ends came to 7 bases. This CDR3 is built from 14 residues. Germline values: CDR1 LNHDA, CDR2 SQIVND (reference sequence). CDR3: CASSIVPDSYEQYF. CDR3 in DNA: TGTGCCAGTAGTATAGTCCCAGACTCCTACGAGCAGTACTTC.

This chain connects TRBV10-3 to TRBJ2-3; maybe TRBD1 (5 bases). CDR3 length equals 14 residues. The V end was cut by 3 bases, the J end by 0 bases, with 7 bases between. The germline V gene has CDR1 ENHRY and CDR2 SYGVKD. The CDR3 protein is CAISDRASTDTQYF. The CDR3 bases are TGTGCCATCAGTGACAGGGCTAGCACAGATACGCAGTATTTT.

This clonotype has a count of ten or more. This chain links TRBV29-1 with TRBJ1-2, with D possibly TRBD1 on 5 matching bases. Germline loops: CDR1 SQVTM, CDR2 ANQGSEA. The CDR3 has 13 amino acids. V shed 4 bases and J shed 1 base, with 10 bases lying between them. The CDR3 sequence: CSVGAGSNYGYTF. The CDR3 coding sequence is TGCAGCGTTGGGGCAGGGAGTAACTATGGCTACACCTTC.